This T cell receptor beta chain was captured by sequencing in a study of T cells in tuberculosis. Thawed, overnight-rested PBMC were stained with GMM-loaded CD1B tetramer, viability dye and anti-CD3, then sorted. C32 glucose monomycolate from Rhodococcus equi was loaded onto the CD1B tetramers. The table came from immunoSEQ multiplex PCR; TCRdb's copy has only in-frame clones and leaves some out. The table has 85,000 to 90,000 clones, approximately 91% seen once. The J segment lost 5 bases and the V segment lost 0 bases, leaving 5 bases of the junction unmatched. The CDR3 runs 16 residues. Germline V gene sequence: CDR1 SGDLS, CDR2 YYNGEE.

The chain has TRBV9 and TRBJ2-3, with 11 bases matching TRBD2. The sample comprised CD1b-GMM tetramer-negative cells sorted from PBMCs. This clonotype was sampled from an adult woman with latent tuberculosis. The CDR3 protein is CASSVALAGGEDTQYF. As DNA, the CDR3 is TGTGCCAGCAGCGTAGCCTTAGCGGGGGGGGAAGATACGCAGTATTTT. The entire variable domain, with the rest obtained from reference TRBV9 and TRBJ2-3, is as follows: DSGVTQTPKHLITATGQRVTLRCSPRSGDLSVYWYQQSLDQGLQFLIQYYNGEERAKGNILERFSAQQFPDLHSELNLSSLELGDSALYFCASSVALAGGEDTQYFGPGTRLTVL.